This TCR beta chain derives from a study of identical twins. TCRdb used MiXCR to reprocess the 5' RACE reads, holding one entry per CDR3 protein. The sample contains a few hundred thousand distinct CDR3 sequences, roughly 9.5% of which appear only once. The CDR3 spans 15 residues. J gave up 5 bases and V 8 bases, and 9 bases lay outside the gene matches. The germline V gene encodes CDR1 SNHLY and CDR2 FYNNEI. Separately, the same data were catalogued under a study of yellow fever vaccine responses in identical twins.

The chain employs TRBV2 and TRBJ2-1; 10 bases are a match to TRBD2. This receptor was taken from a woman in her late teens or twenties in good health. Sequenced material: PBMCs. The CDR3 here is CASVMIAGGNNEQFF. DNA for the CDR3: TGTGCCAGCGTAATGATAGCGGGAGGAAACAATGAGCAGTTCTTC.